Listed below are T cell receptor beta chains from one sample, sequenced in a study of blood T cell repertoires in COVID-19. Assay used: immunoSEQ multiplex PCR; TCRdb lists only in-frame clones, some missing. Found here are approximately 22,000 clones, around 86% of them singletons; the top ten hold more than 6.5%. The sequenced material came from peripheral blood. These receptors originate from a human donor in a cohort sampled during active COVID-19. Both conserved end residues are trimmed from each CDR3.

cdr3_aa: ASRAGMESNEQF
v_call: TRBV9
j_call: TRBJ2-1

cdr3_aa: ASSTGLAGRNNEQF
v_call: TRBV6-2/TRBV6-3
j_call: TRBJ2-1

cdr3_aa: ASSLSTGGLTGELF
v_call: TRBV27
j_call: TRBJ2-2

cdr3_aa: ASSTLRDITQPQH
v_call: TRBV19
j_call: TRBJ1-5

cdr3_aa: ASSISPNVYNEQF
v_call: TRBV19
j_call: TRBJ2-1

cdr3_aa: SVETPGVRTST
v_call: TRBV29-1
j_call: TRBJ1-2

cdr3_aa: ASRPGGQNTGELF
v_call: TRBV7-9
j_call: TRBJ2-2

cdr3_aa: ASSLDHRVTNEKLF
v_call: TRBV27
j_call: TRBJ1-4

cdr3_aa: ASSQVGTSGPTYEQY
v_call: TRBV4-2
j_call: TRBJ2-7

cdr3_aa: ASSQDRGGADTQY
v_call: TRBV4-3
j_call: TRBJ2-3

cdr3_aa: ASSPIAGDTDTQY
v_call: TRBV6-6
j_call: TRBJ2-3

cdr3_aa: ASSLAGRGTDTQY
v_call: TRBV6-2/TRBV6-3
j_call: TRBJ2-3

cdr3_aa: ASSLTGVGANVLT
v_call: TRBV6-2/TRBV6-3
j_call: TRBJ2-6

cdr3_aa: ATSDSKAGRNEQF
v_call: TRBV24-1
j_call: TRBJ2-1

cdr3_aa: ASSQERGSYEQY
v_call: TRBV4-1
j_call: TRBJ2-7

cdr3_aa: ASSLVGHRELF
v_call: TRBV5-6
j_call: TRBJ2-2

cdr3_aa: ATSPDSQSTGELF
v_call: TRBV24-1
j_call: TRBJ2-2

cdr3_aa: SAEGQGVGTGELF
v_call: TRBV29-1
j_call: TRBJ2-2

cdr3_aa: ASGSKDSTDTQY
v_call: TRBV12-5
j_call: TRBJ2-3

cdr3_aa: AIRGQTMNTEAF
v_call: TRBV10-3
j_call: TRBJ1-1

cdr3_aa: ASSGVGTGTGNTIY
v_call: TRBV9
j_call: TRBJ1-3

cdr3_aa: AWSVRGGNTEAF
v_call: TRBV30
j_call: TRBJ1-1

cdr3_aa: ASSPNRFEETQY
v_call: TRBV18
j_call: TRBJ2-5

cdr3_aa: ASSPDRGLNTEAF
v_call: TRBV7-8
j_call: TRBJ1-1

cdr3_aa: ASSLRLSLDEQY
v_call: TRBV6-5
j_call: TRBJ2-7

cdr3_aa: ASSQDLPTYNEQF
v_call: TRBV4-1
j_call: TRBJ2-1

cdr3_aa: ASSFILQKIAGYAYEQY
v_call: TRBV7-2
j_call: TRBJ2-7

cdr3_aa: ASTGHGVAAEAF
v_call: TRBV6-5
j_call: TRBJ1-1

cdr3_aa: ASSLGPGRRTLH
v_call: TRBV6-6
j_call: TRBJ1-6

cdr3_aa: ASSLPRADPNYGYT
v_call: TRBV3-1/TRBV3-2
j_call: TRBJ1-2

cdr3_aa: ASSRLGGRSSYNEQF
v_call: TRBV5-1
j_call: TRBJ2-1

cdr3_aa: ASSPGLAGGNGNEQF
v_call: TRBV2
j_call: TRBJ2-1

cdr3_aa: ASNRGQETQY
v_call: TRBV19
j_call: TRBJ2-5